A selection of T cell receptor beta chains follows, all from one sample in a study of T cells after posttransplantation cyclophosphamide. TCRdb's copy holds only in-frame clones and misses some; the assay was immunoSEQ multiplex PCR. The sample holds under 45,000 clones, and no clone turns up only once. Sequenced: PBMCs. These receptors were obtained from a woman aged 50 to 60 in good health and a related stem cell transplant donor. The conserved cysteine and the conserved F or W are not part of the CDR3 here.

j_call v_call cdr3_aa
TRBJ1-3 TRBV30 AWSDRASWSGNTIY
TRBJ1-5 TRBV27 ASSSGSRGVQPQH
TRBJ2-7 TRBV5-1 ASSLGVGTGSSYEQY
TRBJ2-7 TRBV5-8 ATRPRGGINEQY
TRBJ2-2 TRBV7-9 ARDRGNTGELF
TRBJ1-5 TRBV12-5 ASGLALRDSGNQPQH
TRBJ2-7 TRBV5-1 ASSLGTSGGYEQY
TRBJ1-4 TRBV29-1 SARTGSEKLF
TRBJ2-6 TRBV7-3 ASSPQGPRSGANVLT
TRBJ2-7 TRBV27 ASRGGDYEQY
TRBJ2-1 TRBV27 ASSLRGYNEQF
TRBJ2-7 TRBV7-9 ASSSHREEQY
TRBJ2-1 TRBV23-1 ASSQLSRDRVNEQF
TRBJ2-2 TRBV13 ASSLDRVELF
TRBJ1-3 TRBV6-5 ASSSGISGNTIY
TRBJ2-7 TRBV2 ASSERFRSSYEQY
TRBJ2-6 TRBV6-6 ASSPSTFSGANVLT
TRBJ1-1 TRBV6-1 ASSASAIMNTEAF
TRBJ1-1 TRBV28 ASSSLGEGYGTEAF
TRBJ2-1 TRBV28 ASTPWGGNEQF
TRBJ1-5 TRBV5-8 ASSFFPSGGNQPQH
TRBJ1-2 TRBV19 ASSEGFYGYT
TRBJ2-5 TRBV19 ASIGGGLETQY
TRBJ1-1 TRBV4-1 ASSQYLQDNTEAF
TRBJ2-7 TRBV28 ASSPAGPTKGSGSSYEQY
TRBJ2-1 TRBV11-1 ASSLESRGRLVTMKF
TRBJ1-6 TRBV9 ASSVLQENSPLH
TRBJ2-3 TRBV9 ASSVGAGGFTDTQY
TRBJ1-5 TRBV19 ASTRDRANDQPQH
TRBJ2-7 TRBV28 ASRLFKTGVGSYEQY
TRBJ2-3 TRBV6-4 ASSVLAGGTDTQY
TRBJ1-1 TRBV6-5 ASIRTGTNTEAF
TRBJ2-7 TRBV6-5 ASSYRKVAAGEQY
TRBJ2-3 TRBV7-6 ASSPSGSDTQY
TRBJ1-2 TRBV9 ASTRGSNYGYT
TRBJ2-7 TRBV27 ASRYHGTVQY
TRBJ1-5 TRBV18 ASSPPGGGDQPQH
TRBJ2-6 TRBV18 ASSPIAGSGANVLT
TRBJ2-7 TRBV7-8 ASSLSSGIYEQY
TRBJ1-2 TRBV30 AWSVGGYYGYT